The 13 T cell receptor beta chains below all came from one sample that was sequenced in a study of shared clonotypes between healthy human individuals (dated by TCRdb to the early 2020s). The library was prepared using the immunoSEQ multiplex PCR assay. Not all clones reach the TCRdb copy of this immuneACCESS table, which keeps in-frame sequences only. Checked studies attribute under half of the gap to unresolved V genes and leave the rest unexplained. The sample table records 2 million or so clones; 85% to 95% of these occur just once. The ten largest make up roughly 0.13% of the sample. Sequencing was done on a sample of naive CD4+ T cells sorted from blood. The cell subset or site label corresponds to: CD45RA+ positively selected. All receptors come from a man aged 18-30 years in good health.

This clone was observed a single time. J is TRBJ2-1 and V is TRBV6-1, with a possible D match to TRBD2 (5 bases). The CDR3 has 15 residues. The V and J ends lost 2 bases and 5 bases respectively, with 13 bases between them. The germline CDR1 and CDR2 sequences are MNHNS and SASEGT. The CDR3 spells CASSERDSSHNEQFF. The DNA for the CDR3 is TGTGCCAGCAGTGAACGGGATAGTTCCCACAATGAGCAGTTCTTC.

The chain links TRBV10-3 to TRBJ2-5, with 11 bases aligning to TRBD1. The CDR3 loop spans 16 amino acids. Trimming cost V 2 bases and J 5 bases; bases outside gene matches: 7. Germline V gene data show CDR1 as ENHRY and CDR2 as SYGVKD. The DNA for the CDR3 is TGTGCCATCAGTGAGGGACAGGGGGCAGTTTTGGAGACCCAGTACTTC. Its protein is CAISEGQGAVLETQYF.

A note on this clone: This same CDR3 is encoded by further DNA sequences in the sample. The chain joins TRBV5-4 to TRBJ2-5, with 11 bases that match TRBD2. The V and J ends lost 0 bases and 2 bases, in that order; junction bases with no gene match: 3. Germline CDR1 is SGHNT and CDR2 is YYREEE (reference sequence). This CDR3 is 16 amino acids long. The CDR3 sequence is CASSLGLAGGQETQYF. In nucleotides, the CDR3 is TGTGCCAGCAGCTTGGGGCTAGCGGGGGGACAAGAGACCCAGTACTTC. Combining the CDR3 with reference TRBV5-4 and TRBJ2-5 gives the whole variable domain ETGVTQSPTHLIKTRGQQVTLRCSSQSGHNTVSWYQQALGQGPQFIFQYYREEENGRGNFPPRFSGLQFPNYSSELNVNALELDDSALYLCASSLGLAGGQETQYFGPGTRLLVL.

The V gene is TRBV5-1, the J gene TRBJ2-5; D is possibly TRBD1 or TRBD2 (5 bases each). Germline assignment: CDR1 SGHRS and CDR2 YFSETQ. Trimming left V 5 bases short and J 2 bases short, with 16 bases between. The CDR3 totals 15 residues. This chain's CDR3 is CASSLLGRSQETQYF. In nucleotides, the CDR3 is TGCGCCAGCAGTTTGTTGGGACGTTCGCAAGAGACCCAGTACTTC.

The chain combines TRBV6-6 with TRBJ1-1; D gene ambiguous. The V gene's germline CDR1 is MNHNY and CDR2 SVGAGI (reference sequence). The V gene lost 6 bases and the J gene lost 3 bases, with 8 bases spanning the gap. The CDR3 is made up of 12 amino acids. The chain's CDR3 is CASRHRDTEAFF. The CDR3 DNA follows: TGTGCCAGCAGGCACCGGGACACTGAAGCTTTCTTT.

The chain employs TRBV10-2 and TRBJ2-5; D uncertain. There are 13 residues in the CDR3. V shed 4 bases and J shed 1 base, with 7 bases lying between them. CDR1 and CDR2 from the germline V gene are WSHSY and SAAADI. This CDR3 reads CASSAGFQETQYF. CDR3 in DNA: TGCGCCAGCAGTGCGGGCTTCCAAGAGACCCAGTACTTC.

This chain joins TRBV29-1 and TRBJ2-7; D is unresolved. CDR1 and CDR2 (germline): SQVTM, ANQGSEA. This CDR3 has 13 residues. CDR3 in amino acids: CSAMVHSSYEQYF. Written as DNA, the CDR3 is TGCAGTGCTATGGTACACAGCTCCTACGAGCAGTACTTC.

V and J are TRBV7-2 and TRBJ2-6; no clear D gene. Trimming removed 1 base at V and 8 bases at J, with 9 bases between. Germline lookup yields CDR1 SGHTA and CDR2 FQGNSA. The CDR3 has 14 residues. CDR3 sequence: CASSLERATNVLTF. The CDR3 DNA is TGTGCCAGCAGCTTAGAACGGGCTACCAACGTCCTGACTTTC.

The rearrangement joins TRBV7-2 to TRBJ1-2; D perhaps matches TRBD1 (6 bases). With 5 bases removed from V and 8 bases from J, the gap between germline ends came to 18 bases. Germline values: CDR1 SGHTA, CDR2 FQGNSA. The CDR3 consists of 14 residues. CDR3 DNA: TGTGCCAGCAGCCCTACAGGGTTTCAAGGGGGCTACACCTTC. It translates to CASSPTGFQGGYTF. Drawing the rest from reference TRBV7-2 and TRBJ1-2, the complete variable domain is GAGVSQSPSNKVTEKGKDVELRCDPISGHTALYWYRQSLGQGLEFLIYFQGNSAPDKSGLPSDRFSAERTGGSVSTLTIQRTQQEDSAVYLCASSPTGFQGGYTFGSGTRLTVV.

This clone was detected once. The chain recombines TRBV10-3 with TRBJ2-5; 8 nucleotides agree with TRBD2. CDR1 ENHRY and CDR2 SYGVKD come from the germline V gene. With 3 bases clipped from V and 4 bases from J, the junction kept 10 bases outside the gene matches. The CDR3 sequence is 16 residues long. The CDR3 sequence is CAISDRLAGGGETQYF. The CDR3 DNA reads TGTGCCATCAGTGATAGGTTGGCGGGAGGAGGAGAGACCCAGTACTTC.

This chain uses TRBV29-1 with TRBJ2-1; 9 positions agree with TRBD2. The CDR3 runs 17 residues. J lost 2 bases, V lost 4 bases, and 12 bases had no gene match. Germline CDR1 and CDR2: SQVTM and ANQGSEA. CDR3: CSVVTPGGGAPYNEQFF. In DNA, the CDR3 is TGCAGCGTTGTAACTCCCGGCGGGGGGGCACCCTACAATGAGCAGTTCTTC.

The V call is TRBV5-6, the J call TRBJ2-7; TRBD1 matches at 9 bases. Germline-derived CDR1 and CDR2 are SGHDT and YYEEEE. This CDR3 contains 16 residues. The J segment lost 3 bases and the V segment lost 4 bases, leaving 11 bases of the junction unmatched. The CDR3 DNA sequence: TGTGCCAGCAGCGGAGCCCGGACAGGGGAGGACTACGAGCAGTACTTC. Protein sequence: CASSGARTGEDYEQYF. Using reference TRBV5-6 and TRBJ2-7 for the parts outside the CDR3, the full variable domain is DAGVTQSPTHLIKTRGQQVTLRCSPKSGHDTVSWYQQALGQGPQFIFQYYEEEERQRGNFPDRFSGHQFPNYSSELNVNALLLGDSALYLCASSGARTGEDYEQYFGPGTRLTVT.

This clone was counted once. CDR3 protein: CASSPDSYRGTDTQYF. In DNA form, the CDR3 reads TGTGCCAGCTCCCCTGACTCCTACAGAGGCACAGATACGCAGTATTTT. The V call is TRBV18, the J call TRBJ2-3; no reliable D call. Trimming left V 6 bases short and J 1 base short, with 17 bases between. CDR1 is KGHSH, CDR2 LQKENI, per germline. The CDR3 runs to 16 residues.